This TCR beta chain derives from a study of blood T cell repertoires in COVID-19. In regard to this clone: At the DNA level, this CDR3 is encoded by other sequences in the same sample as well.

This CDR3 is built from 14 residues. The junction had 1 base not matched to a gene; V was cut back by 0 bases and J by 6 bases. CDR1 is SGHNT and CDR2 is YYREEE in the germline V gene (reference sequence). The data were produced by immunoSEQ multiplex PCR, yet TCRdb's version contains in-frame clones alone and is incomplete. There are 300,000 to 350,000 clones in the sample; roughly 87% occur only once, and around 9.3% lies in the top ten. What was sequenced was PBMCs or T cells enriched from blood (not recorded which). This TCR derives from a woman aged 18-30 years who had recovered from COVID-19. V is TRBV5-4 and J is TRBJ1-4; 8 bases fit TRBD1. The CDR3 DNA sequence: TGTGCCAGCAGCTTGGCAGGGGGCGATGAAAAACTGTTTTTT. This encodes CASSLAGGDEKLFF.